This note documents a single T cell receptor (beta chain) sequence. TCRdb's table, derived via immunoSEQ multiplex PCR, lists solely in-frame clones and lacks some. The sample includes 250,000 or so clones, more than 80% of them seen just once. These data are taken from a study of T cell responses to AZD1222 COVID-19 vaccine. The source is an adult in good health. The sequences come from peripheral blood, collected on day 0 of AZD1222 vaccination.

This CDR3 is CASRDLGQFTDTQYF. The CDR3 coding sequence is TGTGCCAGCAGAGACCTCGGACAGTTCACAGATACGCAGTATTTT. This chain uses TRBV6-5 with TRBJ2-3; D is perhaps TRBD1 (6 bases). There are 15 residues in the CDR3. Between the trimmed V and J ends, which lost 6 bases and 2 bases, there was a span of 15 bases. CDR1 MNHEY and CDR2 SVGAGI come from the germline V gene.